This TCR beta chain was retrieved from a study of cytomegalovirus exposure and HLA in healthy donors. The wider study: The early release's HLA-typed donors yielded 80 million to 95 million unique TCRs. Whole-study findings and limits: A later analysis reportedly identified an Asian-associated ancestry cluster as carrying fewer N-insertions than the 666-donor mean. At a 0.05 false discovery rate, a later analysis found roughly 17,000 TCR beta sequences to be associated with HLA alleles. One variant, a missense change in DCLRE1C, was linked in a later analysis to TCR beta V- and J-gene trimming.

The PCR made use of 60 Vbeta and 13 Jbeta primers. Method: immunoSEQ multiplex PCR; TCRdb's copy keeps in-frame clones and lacks some. The table lists roughly 130,000 clones, roughly 70% of them singletons. On this clone: Its antigen is not known.

This CDR3 is built from 16 residues. Germline CDR1 reads SQVTM; CDR2 reads ANQGSEA. The V gene end was trimmed by 1 base and the J gene end by 3 bases; junction bases not matched to a gene: 7. The sequencing sample was made of PBMCs. The TCR was taken from a man between 18 and 35 years old in good health and CMV-seropositive. The chain is built from TRBV29-1 and TRBJ2-1; 9 bases line up with TRBD2. Written as DNA, the CDR3 is TGCAGCGTTGAAGGCGGGCGGGAGGGCTTCTACAATGAGCAGTTCTTC. It codes for CSVEGGREGFYNEQFF.